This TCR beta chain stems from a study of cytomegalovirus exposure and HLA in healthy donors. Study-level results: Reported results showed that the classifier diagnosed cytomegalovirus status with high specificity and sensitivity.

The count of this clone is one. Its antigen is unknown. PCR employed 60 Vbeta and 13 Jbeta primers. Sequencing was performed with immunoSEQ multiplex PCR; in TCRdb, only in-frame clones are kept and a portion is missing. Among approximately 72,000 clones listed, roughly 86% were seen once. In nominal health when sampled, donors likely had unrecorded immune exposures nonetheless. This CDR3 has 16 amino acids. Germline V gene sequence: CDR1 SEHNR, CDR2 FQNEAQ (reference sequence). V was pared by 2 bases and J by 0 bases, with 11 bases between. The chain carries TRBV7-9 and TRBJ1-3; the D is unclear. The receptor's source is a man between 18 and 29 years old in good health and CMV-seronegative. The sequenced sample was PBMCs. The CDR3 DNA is TGTGCCAGCAGCTTATGGGCCCAGAGCTCTGGAAACACCATATATTTT. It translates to CASSLWAQSSGNTIYF.